Sequencing of this TCR beta chain was carried out in a study of human T cells and chemical hapten exposure. Study in general: Slight volume differences across pooled libraries mainly accounted for varying per-sample TCR yields. Study-wide findings and caveats: With DPC sensitization, TCRs exceeding 1 in 1000 frequency showed no change.

CDR1 is LGHDT and CDR2 is YNNKEL in the germline V gene (reference sequence). Deletions cut 2 bases from V and 2 bases from J, with 9 bases between. This CDR3 has 14 amino acids. Sample time point: healthy volunteer bleed at 2 weeks. Total RNA was isolated from whole blood that had not been fractionated. Details on this clonotype: Its antigen is not known.

The library put unique molecular identifiers onto individual cDNA molecules. TCRdb re-called the RACE reads with MiXCR, one entry per CDR3 protein. Here the sample spans tens of thousands of distinct CDR3 sequences, roughly 8% being singletons. Sequenced input: whole blood. The sequence came from a female donor in good health. Some clones in this sample may be carry-over from other donors' samples. This chain connects TRBV3-1 to TRBJ1-1, with D unclear. The chain's CDR3 is CASSQWSENTEAFF. The CDR3 region has the DNA TGTGCCAGCAGCCAATGGAGCGAAAACACTGAAGCTTTCTTT.